The 22 T cell receptor beta chains in this list originate from one sample, sequenced in a study of shared clonotypes between healthy human individuals. The assay was immunoSEQ multiplex PCR, and TCRdb's table has in-frame clones only and misses some. The sample has around 1.6 million clones; approximately 98% are singletons. The sequenced material came from naive CD4+ T cells sorted from blood. Subset defined: CD45RA+ positively selected. These receptors were collected from a man younger than 40 in good health.

The CDR3: CASSQEASLVQPQHF. As DNA, the CDR3 is TGCGCCAGCAGCCAAGAGGCCAGCTTGGTCCAGCCCCAGCATTTT. The V and J genes are TRBV4-1 and TRBJ1-5; D gene uncertain. This CDR3 contains 15 residues. The V gene's germline CDR1 is MGHRA and CDR2 YSYEKL. The V end was cut by 0 bases, the J end by 7 bases, with 13 bases between.

V is TRBV5-1 and J is TRBJ1-4; the D is unclear. This CDR3 spans 18 amino acids. V was cut by 0 bases and J by 0 bases, with 15 bases left in between. Germline CDR1 is SGHRS and CDR2 is YFSETQ. The CDR3: CASSLAHGQSPTNEKLFF. CDR3 in DNA: TGCGCCAGCAGCTTGGCCCATGGTCAGTCACCAACTAATGAAAAACTGTTTTTT. The whole variable domain, filled in from reference TRBV5-1 and TRBJ1-4, reads KAGVTQTPRYLIKTRGQQVTLSCSPISGHRSVSWYQQTPGQGLQFLFEYFSETQRNKGNFPGRFSGRQFSNSRSEMNVSTLELGDSALYLCASSLAHGQSPTNEKLFFGSGTQLSVL.

The chain uses TRBV10-3 and TRBJ2-7; TRBD2 matches at 8 bases. The trim removed 6 bases at V and 0 bases at J, leaving 4 bases unmatched. CDR1 is ENHRY, CDR2 SYGVKD, per germline. This CDR3 comprises 14 residues. The CDR3 loop reads CAIRPGGASYEQYF. CDR3 nucleotide sequence: TGTGCCATCAGACCCGGGGGGGCCTCCTACGAGCAGTACTTC.

This chain uses TRBV5-1 with TRBJ2-1, with D perhaps TRBD2 (6 bases). In germline, CDR1 is SGHRS, CDR2 YFSETQ. V lost 2 bases, J lost 2 bases, and 11 bases lay in between. CDR3 length: 15 residues. DNA of the CDR3: TGCGCCAGCAGCTTATTAGCGGAGACCTACAATGAGCAGTTCTTC. Translating it yields CASSLLAETYNEQFF.

V gene TRBV5-1 combines with J gene TRBJ2-3; 11 nucleotides match TRBD2. The CDR3 runs to 14 residues. V lost 6 bases, J lost 3 bases, and 3 bases stayed unmatched. Germline CDR1 is SGHRS and CDR2 is YFSETQ. The CDR3 nucleotides are TGCGCCAGCAAACTAGCGGGAGCAACAGATACGCAGTATTTT. Translation: CASKLAGATDTQYF. Full variable domain (outside the CDR3, taken from reference TRBV5-1 and TRBJ2-3): KAGVTQTPRYLIKTRGQQVTLSCSPISGHRSVSWYQQTPGQGLQFLFEYFSETQRNKGNFPGRFSGRQFSNSRSEMNVSTLELGDSALYLCASKLAGATDTQYFGPGTRLTVL.

The chain has TRBV7-8 and TRBJ2-5; 7 bases fit TRBD2. This CDR3 has 13 residues. Germline V gene sequence: CDR1 SGHVS, CDR2 FQNEAQ. V lost 5 bases and J lost 2; bases outside the gene matches: 2. The CDR3 here is CASSIGRQETQYF. CDR3 bases: TGTGCCAGCAGCATCGGGAGGCAAGAGACCCAGTACTTC. Full variable domain (missing parts from reference TRBV7-8 and TRBJ2-5): GAGVSQSPRYKVAKRGQDVALRCDPISGHVSLFWYQQALGQGPEFLTYFQNEAQLDKSGLPSDRFFAERPEGSVSTLKIQRTQQEDSAVYLCASSIGRQETQYFGPGTRLLVL.

This chain uses TRBV19 with TRBJ1-4; D perhaps matches TRBD1 (5 bases). CDR1 LNHDA and CDR2 SQIVND come from the germline V gene (reference sequence). This CDR3 region has 15 residues. Trimming pared 4 bases from V and 2 bases from J, leaving 11 bases between. CDR3 loop: CASSKAGPTNEKLFF. CDR3 nucleotides: TGTGCCAGTAGTAAAGCGGGACCGACTAATGAAAAACTGTTTTTT.

As for this clone: Other DNA sequences in the sample encode the same CDR3. The chain recombines TRBV7-9 with TRBJ2-7, with TRBD2 matching over 9 bases. The germline V gene encodes CDR1 SEHNR and CDR2 FQNEAQ (reference sequence). J gave up 6 bases and V 2 bases, and 2 bases lay outside the gene matches. The CDR3 sequence is 13 residues long. The CDR3 DNA follows: TGTGCCAGCAGCTTAACGCGGGAGGGCGAGCAGTACTTC. It yields the protein CASSLTREGEQYF.

This chain links TRBV6-5 with TRBJ1-1, with D possibly being TRBD1 (6 bases). CDR1 and CDR2 (germline): MNHEY, SVGAGI. The CDR3 covers 13 residues. V dropped 5 bases and J dropped 11 bases, with 18 bases sitting between them. The CDR3 here is CASSQDGGLQAFF. CDR3 nucleotide sequence: TGTGCCAGCAGTCAAGATGGGGGGCTACAGGCTTTCTTT.

The chain recombines TRBV5-4 with TRBJ1-5; the D is unclear. The germline gives CDR1 SGHNT, CDR2 YYREEE (reference sequence). The CDR3 loop spans 13 amino acids. V was pared by 4 bases and J by 5 bases, with 10 bases between. CDR3 loop: CASSQDGYQPQHF. The CDR3, as DNA: TGTGCCAGCAGCCAGGACGGATATCAGCCCCAGCATTTT.

The chain joins TRBV18 to TRBJ2-4, with 8 bases that match TRBD2. CDR3 size: 16 residues. V trimming: 5 bases; J trimming: 6 bases; junction bases outside the gene matches: 12. CDR1 is KGHSH, CDR2 LQKENI, per germline. CDR3 coding DNA: TGTGCCAGCTCAACGCCGGGACTAGTGGTTGGAAACATTCAGTACTTC. Its translation is CASSTPGLVVGNIQYF.

The CDR3 nucleotides read TGCGCCAGCAGTGAACCCGGGACAACAGATACGCAGTATTTT. The encoded protein is CASSEPGTTDTQYF. The rearrangement links TRBV10-1 to TRBJ2-3; possibly TRBD1 for D (6 bases). Trimming took 3 bases from V and 3 from J, leaving 10 bases between them. Germline values: CDR1 WNHNN, CDR2 SYGVQD (reference sequence). This CDR3 has 14 residues.

The chain employs TRBV27 and TRBJ2-5; D call uncertain. Germline CDR1 reads MNHEY; CDR2 reads SMNVEV (reference sequence). The CDR3 covers 14 residues. Trimming took off 2 bases at V and 0 bases at J, with 7 bases between the two ends. CDR3 amino acids: CASSLGVYQETQYF. The CDR3 DNA is TGTGCCAGCAGTTTAGGAGTGTACCAAGAGACCCAGTACTTC.

This clone appeared a single time. This chain links TRBV19 with TRBJ2-2; 8 bases match TRBD2. CDR1 and CDR2 (germline): LNHDA, SQIVND (reference sequence). There are 16 residues in the CDR3. Unmatched junction bases numbered 7, after V lost 3 bases and J lost 4 bases. This CDR3 is CASSIYRAGATGELFF. CDR3 sequence (DNA): TGTGCCAGTAGTATTTATCGAGCGGGAGCCACCGGGGAGCTGTTTTTT.

The chain combines TRBV15 with TRBJ2-5, with 9 bases lining up with TRBD1. This CDR3 is built from 17 residues. The germline V gene encodes CDR1 LNHNV and CDR2 YYDKDF (reference sequence). V lost 0 bases to trimming and J lost 8 bases; unmatched junction nucleotides: 13. The CDR3 DNA reads TGTGCCACCAGCAGAGATCGGCCCGGGACAGGGTATCTCACCCAGTACTTC. This translates into CATSRDRPGTGYLTQYF.

This sequence joins TRBV10-3 and TRBJ2-7; D gene ambiguous. The CDR3 sequence is 14 residues long. Germline CDR1 reads ENHRY; CDR2 reads SYGVKD. Trimming pared 0 bases from V and 6 bases from J, leaving 12 bases between. DNA of the CDR3: TGTGCCATCAGTGAGTCGACTCAACCAGTCGAGCAGTACTTC. Its protein is CAISESTQPVEQYF.

This chain links TRBV29-1 with TRBJ2-4; no firm D call. The CDR3 extends over 13 amino acids. V dropped 4 bases and J dropped 0 bases, with 7 bases sitting between them. CDR1 and CDR2 from the germline V gene are SQVTM and ANQGSEA. The CDR3 nucleotides are TGCAGCGTTGCACCGCTAGCCAAAAACATTCAGTACTTC. Protein product: CSVAPLAKNIQYF.

The V gene is TRBV9, the J gene TRBJ2-1; D may be TRBD2 (6 bases). Germline values: CDR1 SGDLS, CDR2 YYNGEE. The CDR3 loop spans 15 amino acids. Between the trimmed V and J ends, which lost 0 bases and 8 bases, there was a span of 15 bases. The CDR3 sequence is CASSVAGREVYEQFF. The CDR3 DNA reads as TGTGCCAGCAGCGTAGCTGGAAGGGAGGTGTATGAGCAGTTCTTC.

The chain recombines TRBV29-1 with TRBJ2-3; D gene unclear. The CDR3 covers 12 residues. Germline CDR1 reads SQVTM; CDR2 reads ANQGSEA. V was clipped by 1 base and J by 4 bases, with 6 bases between them. CDR3 DNA sequence: TGCAGCGTTGAAGGTACCTCAGATACGCAGTATTTT. Its translation: CSVEGTSDTQYF.

The chain couples TRBV7-2 to TRBJ2-1, with a weak D call TRBD2 (5 bases). This CDR3 contains 14 residues. V shed 1 base and J shed 4 bases, with 8 bases lying between them. CDR1 and CDR2 (germline): SGHTA, FQGNSA. CDR3 bases: TGTGCCAGCAGCTTAGAAGGCGGGTACAATGAGCAGTTCTTC. The encoded protein is CASSLEGGYNEQFF.

This sequence joins TRBV25-1 and TRBJ2-5; a possible D gene is TRBD1 (6 bases). V lost 5 bases and J 5 bases, leaving 12 bases between the germline ends. Germline V gene lookup returns CDR1 MGHDK and CDR2 SYGVNS. The CDR3 has 13 amino acids. This chain's CDR3 is CASSPGVAETQYF. CDR3 bases: TGTGCCAGCAGTCCAGGGGTTGCGGAGACCCAGTACTTC.

V is TRBV5-1 and J is TRBJ1-1; the D gene is possibly TRBD1 (5 bases). The CDR3 is 14 residues long. From germline, CDR1 is SGHRS and CDR2 YFSETQ. V lost 1 base, J lost 1 base, and 8 bases lay in between. The CDR3 here is CASSLLTGNTEAFF. CDR3 sequence (DNA): TGCGCCAGCAGCTTGCTTACAGGGAACACTGAAGCTTTCTTT.